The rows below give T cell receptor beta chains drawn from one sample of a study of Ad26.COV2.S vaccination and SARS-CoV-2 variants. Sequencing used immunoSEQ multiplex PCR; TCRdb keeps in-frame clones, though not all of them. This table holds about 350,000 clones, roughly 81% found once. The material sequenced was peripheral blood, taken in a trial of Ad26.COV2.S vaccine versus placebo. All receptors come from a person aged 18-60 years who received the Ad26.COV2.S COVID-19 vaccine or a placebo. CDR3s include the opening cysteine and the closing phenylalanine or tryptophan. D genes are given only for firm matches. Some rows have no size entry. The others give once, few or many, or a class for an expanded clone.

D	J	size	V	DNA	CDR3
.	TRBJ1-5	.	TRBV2	TGTGCCAGCATTGAGGGCGCAAACAATCAGCCCCAGCATTTT	CASIEGANNQPQHF
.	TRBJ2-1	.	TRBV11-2	TGTGCCAGCAGCTTAGTCTATACGGACAGAAATGAGCAGTTCTTC	CASSLVYTDRNEQFF
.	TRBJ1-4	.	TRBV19	TGTGCCAGTAGTATACTCGGGGGGCGAGGTGAAAAACTGTTTTTT	CASSILGGRGEKLFF
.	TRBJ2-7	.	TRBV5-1	TGCGCCAGCAGCTTTTCACTAAGGACGGTACGTAACGAGCAGTACTTC	CASSFSLRTVRNEQYF
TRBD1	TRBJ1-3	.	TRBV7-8	TGTGCCAGCAGCTTGCAGGGGGTAGCTGGAAACACCATATATTTT	CASSLQGVAGNTIYF
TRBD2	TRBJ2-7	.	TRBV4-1	TGCGCCAGCAGCCAACGGGCCTACGGGGGGACGGACGAGCAGTACTTC	CASSQRAYGGTDEQYF
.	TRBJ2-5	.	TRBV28	TGTGCCAGCAGTTTAAGGGGGAGAACGGGCCAAGAGACCCAGTACTTC	CASSLRGRTGQETQYF
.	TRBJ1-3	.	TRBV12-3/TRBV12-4	TGTGCCAGCAGTTTAGGTGGAAACACCATATATTTT	CASSLGGNTIYF
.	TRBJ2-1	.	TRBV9	TGTGCCAGCAGCGTAGCCGCGGGATGGGTTGAGCAGTTCTTC	CASSVAAGWVEQFF
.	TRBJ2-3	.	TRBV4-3	TGCGCCAGCAGCCAAGCTCAGGGCGATACGCAGTATTTT	CASSQAQGDTQYF
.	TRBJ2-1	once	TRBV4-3	TGCGCCAGCAGCCAAGATTACATACACCCCTCCGGGGATGAGCAGTTCTTC	CASSQDYIHPSGDEQFF
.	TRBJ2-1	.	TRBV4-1	TGCGCCAGCAGCCAAGTAAGCGGAGACTACAATGAGCAGTTCTTC	CASSQVSGDYNEQFF
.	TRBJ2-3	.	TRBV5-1	TGCGCCAGCAGCTTGGGGGCGGTGAGCACAGATACGCAGTATTTT	CASSLGAVSTDTQYF
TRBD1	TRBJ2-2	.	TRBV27	TGTGCCAGCAGGACAGGGGACACCGGGGAGCTGTTTTTT	CASRTGDTGELFF
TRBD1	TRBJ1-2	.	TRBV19	TGTGCCAGTAGTATTCGACAGGGAGGTAACTATGGCTACACCTTC	CASSIRQGGNYGYTF
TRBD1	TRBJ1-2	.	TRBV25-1	TGTGCCAGCAGTATTGACAGGGTGTATGGCTACACCTTC	CASSIDRVYGYTF
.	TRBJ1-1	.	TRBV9	TGTGCCAGCAGCGTAGGCAGGGAGTATGGTGAAGCTTTCTTT	CASSVGREYGEAFF
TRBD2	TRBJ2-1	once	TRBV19	TGTGCCAGTAGTACTAGCGGGGGGGTTTTTGGTGAGCAGTTCTTC	CASSTSGGVFGEQFF
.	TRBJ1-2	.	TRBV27	TGTGCCAGCAGTCTCACCCGGGACACTTACGAGGGCTACACCTTC	CASSLTRDTYEGYTF
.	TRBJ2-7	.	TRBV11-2	TGTGCCAGCAGTCACCATGGGGACTGGACGGGGGAGCAGTACTTC	CASSHHGDWTGEQYF
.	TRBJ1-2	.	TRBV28	TGTGCCAGCAGTCCCCCAGGTTACCGGGGCTACACCTTC	CASSPPGYRGYTF
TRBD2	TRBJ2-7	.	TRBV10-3	TGTGCCATCAGTGAGAGCCTAGCGGTCCCGTACGAGCAGTACTTC	CAISESLAVPYEQYF
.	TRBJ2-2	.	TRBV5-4	TGTGCCAGCGGAGTGGGTGGGAACACCGGGGAGCTGTTTTTT	CASGVGGNTGELFF
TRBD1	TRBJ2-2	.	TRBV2	TGTGCCAGCGGACAGGGGGTGGGCACCGGGGAGCTGTTTTTT	CASGQGVGTGELFF
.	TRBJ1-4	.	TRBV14	TGTGCCAGCAGCTTTCGACAGCCATCTAATGAAAAACTGTTTTTT	CASSFRQPSNEKLFF
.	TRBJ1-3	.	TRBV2	TGTGCCAGCAGTGGAGTTAGGGCTGCTGGAAACACCATATATTTT	CASSGVRAAGNTIYF
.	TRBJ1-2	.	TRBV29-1	TGCAGCGTTGATGGGGCGGGACACCGATACTATGGCTACACCTTC	CSVDGAGHRYYGYTF
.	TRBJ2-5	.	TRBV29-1	TGCAGCGTTGTCGGTCCCGCCCCGACCCAGTACTTC	CSVVGPAPTQYF
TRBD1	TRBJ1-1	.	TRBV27	TGTGCCAGCAGCGCAGGGGGAAACCTGAACACTGAAGCTTTCTTT	CASSAGGNLNTEAFF
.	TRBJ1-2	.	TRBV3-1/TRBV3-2	TGTGCCAGCAGCCAAGTGCAGTCTTATGGCTACACCTTC	CASSQVQSYGYTF
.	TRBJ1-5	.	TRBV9	TGTGCCAGCAGCGACCGACGAAGCAATCAGCCCCAGCATTTT	CASSDRRSNQPQHF
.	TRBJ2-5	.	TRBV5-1	TGCGCCAGCAGCTACCAGGGGAACCAAGAGACCCAGTACTTC	CASSYQGNQETQYF
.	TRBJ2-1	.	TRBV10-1	TGCGCCAGCAGTGAGTCGAGGCGCTTTAGCTCCTACAATGAGCAGTTCTTC	CASSESRRFSSYNEQFF